Each of the 29 T cell receptor beta chains below was sequenced from the same sample in a study of response to subunit inactivated influenza vaccine. TCRdb recomputed calls from the RT-PCR reads with MiXCR, one row per CDR3 protein. The sample has approximately 230,000 distinct CDR3 sequences; 9% to 15% are singletons. The sample consisted of non-naive T cells sorted from PBMCs, taken about 14 days before vaccination. These receptors all come from a man between 50 and 59 years old who received an inactivated influenza vaccine.

This clonotype has at least ten counts. The V call is TRBV11-1, the J call TRBJ2-3; TRBD1 matches 9 bases. The CDR3 covers 15 residues. With V trimmed by 2 bases and J by 6 bases, 6 bases remained unmatched. CDR1 is SGHAT, CDR2 FQDESV, per germline (reference sequence). The CDR3 protein is CASSLTTGGFDTQYF. The CDR3 nucleotides read TGTGCCAGCAGCTTAACGACAGGGGGATTTGATACGCAGTATTTT.

The CDR3 DNA follows: TGTGCCATCCTGAGGGGGTCTGGAAACACCATATATTTT. This gives the protein CAILRGSGNTIYF. This chain joins TRBV7-2 and TRBJ1-3, with a tentative D call TRBD1 (6 bases). Germline V gene lookup returns CDR1 SGHTA and CDR2 FQGNSA. The CDR3 is 13 residues long. Trimming cost V 10 bases and J 1 base, with 11 bases left between them.

This clonotype was seen a handful of times. The CDR3 DNA reads as TGCAGTGCTAGAGATCCGGGCAGGGTGGGAGGTGATGAGCAGTTCTTC. This encodes CSARDPGRVGGDEQFF. J is TRBJ2-1 and V is TRBV20-1, with a weak D call TRBD2 (6 bases). Germline V gives CDR1 DFQATT, CDR2 SNEGSKA (reference sequence). V lost 0 bases and J lost 8, with 20 bases in between. CDR3 length: 16 amino acids.

The table lists this clonotype with many counts. The V gene is TRBV28, the J gene TRBJ2-1, with TRBD2 matching 7 bases. This CDR3 contains 17 residues. CDR1 is MDHEN, CDR2 SYDVKM, per germline. The J segment lost 0 bases and the V segment lost 3 bases, leaving 8 bases of the junction unmatched. The CDR3 bases are TGTGCCAGCAGTTTGGAGCCCGGGGGGAGCTCCTACAATGAGCAGTTCTTC. Translated, it gives CASSLEPGGSSYNEQFF. The full variable domain, its missing parts supplied by reference TRBV28 and TRBJ2-1, is DVKVTQSSRYLVKRTGEKVFLECVQDMDHENMFWYRQDPGLGLRLIYFSYDVKMKEKGDIPEGYSVSREKKERFSLILESASTNQTSMYLCASSLEPGGSSYNEQFFGPGTRLTVL.

This clonotype was counted only a few times. The genes are TRBV13 and TRBJ2-1; 9 bases line up with TRBD1. The V gene end was trimmed by 5 bases and the J gene end by 10 bases; junction bases not matched to a gene: 12. The CDR3 consists of 15 residues. The V gene's germline CDR1 is PRHDT and CDR2 FYEKMQ (reference sequence). The CDR3, as DNA: TGTGCCAGCAGCCCACCGGGACAGGGTGGTGGAGAGCAGTTCTTC. Translated, it gives CASSPPGQGGGEQFF.

A few counts support this clonotype. The chain carries TRBV5-1 and TRBJ1-2, with 8 bases matching TRBD1. With 4 bases clipped from V and 3 bases from J, the junction kept 5 bases outside the gene matches. The CDR3 consists of 14 residues. Germline values: CDR1 SGHRS, CDR2 YFSETQ. This CDR3 reads CASSNGQGDYGYTF. The CDR3 bases are TGCGCCAGCAGCAATGGACAGGGTGACTATGGCTACACCTTC.

Concerning this clonotype: At one of its ends the junction is not consistent with the germline gene, which may arise from a read error. The V gene is TRBV6-6, the J gene TRBJ1-2, with TRBD1 as a possible D gene (5 bases). This CDR3 region has 11 residues. Germline V gene lookup returns CDR1 MNHNY and CDR2 SVGAGI (reference sequence). For the CDR3, the DNA is TGTGCCAGCAGTTACTCAGAGGGGAGGACTTTC. This sequence encodes CASSYSEGRTF.

The chain employs TRBV12-3 or TRBV12-4 and TRBJ2-1, with a tentative D call TRBD2 (6 bases). The V end was cut by 4 bases, the J end by 6 bases, with 19 bases between. CDR3 size: 16 residues. The CDR3 reads CASSSRDSPLFNEQFF. CDR3 DNA: TGTGCCAGCAGTTCCCGGGACTCACCGCTTTTCAATGAGCAGTTCTTC.

This clonotype was detected many times. The genes are TRBV20-1 and TRBJ1-1, with TRBD1 matching 8 bases. V lost 3 bases, J lost 1 base, and 10 bases stayed unmatched. From germline, CDR1 is DFQATT and CDR2 SNEGSKA (reference sequence). This CDR3 has 16 residues. This CDR3 reads CSARGQEIIQNTEAFF. In DNA, the CDR3 is TGCAGTGCTAGGGGACAGGAGATAATCCAGAACACTGAAGCTTTCTTT.

This clonotype appeared many times. J is TRBJ2-7 and V is TRBV6-5, with a tentative D call TRBD1 (6 bases). This CDR3 contains 14 residues. Per germline, CDR1 MNHEY and CDR2 SVGAGI. V lost 2 bases to trimming and J lost 5 bases, with 13 bases between them. CDR3 sequence: CASSYTGLVDEQYF. For the CDR3, the DNA is TGTGCCAGCAGTTACACAGGGTTAGTGGACGAGCAGTACTTC.

This clonotype appeared many times. The chain carries TRBV4-2 and TRBJ2-1, with 10 positions matching TRBD1. The length of the CDR3 is 15 residues. J was trimmed by 11 bases and V by 0 bases; bases with no gene match: 7. Germline V gene lookup returns CDR1 LGHNA and CDR2 YNFKEQ. The DNA for the CDR3 is TGTGCCAGCAGCCAAGACTCCGGGACAGGGGTAAAGCAGTTCTTC. It specifies CASSQDSGTGVKQFF.

This clonotype is a singleton in its sample. The chain has TRBV19 and TRBJ2-7; a weak D match, TRBD2 (5 bases). The germline CDR1 and CDR2 sequences are LNHDA and SQIVND (reference sequence). The CDR3 has 12 residues. The V end was cut by 4 bases, the J end by 3 bases, with 7 bases between. DNA of the CDR3: TGTGCCAGTAGTACCGGGGACTACGAGCAGTACTTC. Translated, it gives CASSTGDYEQYF.

V gene TRBV19 combines with J gene TRBJ1-5; 7 bases are shared with TRBD1. V was clipped by 7 bases and J by 5 bases; unmatched bases: 11. Germline V gene data show CDR1 as LNHDA and CDR2 as SQIVND (reference sequence). There are 15 residues in the CDR3. The CDR3 DNA is TGTGCCAGTAACTCCCGCAGGGACAGTTATCAGCCCCAGCATTTT. Translating it yields CASNSRRDSYQPQHF. Full variable domain (outside the CDR3, taken from reference TRBV19 and TRBJ1-5): DGGITQSPKYLFRKEGQNVTLSCEQNLNHDAMYWYRQDPGQGLRLIYYSQIVNDFQKGDIAEGYSVSREKKESFPLTVTSAQKNPTAFYLCASNSRRDSYQPQHFGDGTRLSIL.

Ten or more counts support this clonotype. This chain links TRBV5-1 with TRBJ2-7, with a weak D call TRBD2 (5 bases). The CDR3 has 16 amino acids. Deletions cut 0 bases from V and 2 bases from J, with 15 bases between. Looked up from germline, CDR1 is SGHRS and CDR2 is YFSETQ. The CDR3 reads CASSLVEGATPYEQYF. In DNA form, the CDR3 reads TGCGCCAGCAGCTTGGTCGAGGGTGCGACCCCCTACGAGCAGTACTTC.

This chain links TRBV10-3 with TRBJ1-2, with TRBD1 matching 8 bases. V lost 6 bases, J lost 3 bases, and 6 bases stayed unmatched. Germline V gene data show CDR1 as ENHRY and CDR2 as SYGVKD. This CDR3 is 14 amino acids long. The CDR3 sequence: CAISFQGADYGYTF. The CDR3 DNA is TGTGCCATCAGCTTCCAGGGGGCTGACTATGGCTACACCTTC.

This clonotype has more than one count but fewer than ten. The V call is TRBV11-2, the J call TRBJ1-1; D is possibly TRBD1 (6 bases). The V and J ends lost 0 bases and 6 bases respectively, with 26 bases between them. Germline V gene lookup returns CDR1 SGHAT and CDR2 FQNNGV. The CDR3 contains 19 residues. CDR3 sequence (DNA): TGTGCCAGCAGCTTAGATCATCGGGGGGCGCGGATTCGTTCTCCTGAAGCTTTCTTT. It yields the protein CASSLDHRGARIRSPEAFF.

This clonotype was observed a few times. The chain recombines TRBV30 with TRBJ1-2; TRBD1 might be the D (6 bases). V was shortened by 3 bases and J by 8 bases, with 10 bases between the two germline ends. Germline V lookup: CDR1 GTSNPN, CDR2 SVGIG (reference sequence). The CDR3 runs 11 residues. The CDR3 sequence: CAWSRGWGYTF. The CDR3 DNA reads as TGTGCCTGGAGCAGGGGATGGGGCTACACCTTC. Variable domain in full (rest from reference TRBV30 and TRBJ1-2): SQTIHQWPATLVQPVGSPLSLECTVEGTSNPNLYWYRQAAGRGLQLLFYSVGIGQISSEVPQNLSASRPQDRQFILSSKKLLLSDSGFYLCAWSRGWGYTFGSGTRLTVV.

This clonotype counts as medium-sized. The chain uses TRBV5-1 and TRBJ2-5; D is possibly TRBD1 or TRBD2 (5 bases each). With 4 bases removed from V and 0 bases from J, the gap between germline ends came to 10 bases. Germline lookup yields CDR1 SGHRS and CDR2 YFSETQ. CDR3 size: 14 residues. This chain's CDR3 is CASSLGEYQETQYF. CDR3 in DNA: TGCGCCAGCAGCCTGGGGGAATACCAAGAGACCCAGTACTTC.

V usage is TRBV3-1 and J usage is TRBJ2-5; D unresolved. Germline-derived CDR1 and CDR2 are LGHDT and YNNKEL (reference sequence). The CDR3 is 12 amino acids. Trimming pared 4 bases from V and 5 bases from J, leaving 8 bases between. The DNA for the CDR3 is TGTGCCAGCAGCCTGATTCCCGAGACCCAGTACTTC. Encoded protein: CASSLIPETQYF.

This chain connects TRBV11-1 to TRBJ2-3, with D perhaps TRBD1 or TRBD2 (6 bases each). The CDR3 runs 16 residues. Germline V gene lookup returns CDR1 SGHAT and CDR2 FQDESV (reference sequence). V lost 5 bases, J lost 1 base, and 16 bases lay in between. The CDR3 region has the DNA TGTGCCAGCAGCCGAGAGTGGGGGGCCGGCACAGATACGCAGTATTTT. This sequence encodes CASSREWGAGTDTQYF.

This clonotype was observed a few times. The V gene is TRBV5-1, the J gene TRBJ1-5, with D tentatively TRBD1 (6 bases). Germline values: CDR1 SGHRS, CDR2 YFSETQ. Trimming took off 0 bases at V and 4 bases at J, with 8 bases between the two ends. The CDR3 runs 14 residues. The CDR3 spells CASSLAGDNQPQHF. Written as DNA, the CDR3 is TGCGCCAGCAGCTTGGCAGGGGATAATCAGCCCCAGCATTTT.

This chain uses TRBV6-2 or TRBV6-3 with TRBJ2-5; D call uncertain. CDR3 length equals 14 residues. The germline V gene has CDR1 MNHEY and CDR2 SVGEGT. Trimming removed 5 bases from V and 3 bases from J, with 13 bases in between. The CDR3 reads CASSDTLLKETQYF. The CDR3 DNA sequence: TGTGCCAGCAGTGACACCCTCCTAAAAGAGACCCAGTACTTC.

CDR3 sequence: CATSPTERRDTQHF. The CDR3 DNA is TGTGCCACCAGTCCAACGGAGCGGCGAGATACGCAGCATTTT. The chain employs TRBV24-1 and TRBJ2-3; D unresolved. The J call may be wrong; the DNA end is better matched by TRBJ1-5. Germline V gene lookup returns CDR1 KGHDR and CDR2 SFDVKD. This CDR3 is built from 14 residues.

The sample holds a few counts of this clonotype. The chain links TRBV5-1 to TRBJ1-2; D not certain. The germline CDR1 and CDR2 sequences are SGHRS and YFSETQ. CDR3 length equals 14 residues. V was shortened by 0 bases and J by 2 bases, with 8 bases between the two germline ends. Here the CDR3 DNA reads TGCGCCAGCAGCTTGGATACACCGAACTATGGCTACACCTTC. Protein product: CASSLDTPNYGYTF.

This clonotype turned up a few times. The V call is TRBV6-2 or TRBV6-3, the J call TRBJ2-3; 9 bases match TRBD2. The germline V gene has CDR1 MNHEY and CDR2 SVGEGT. V gave up 8 bases and J gave up 4 bases; unmatched junction bases: 7. The CDR3 runs to 14 residues. In DNA, the CDR3 is TGTGCCAGCGGTGCGGGGGGGCTTGCAGATACGCAGTATTTT. Translated: CASGAGGLADTQYF.

This chain joins TRBV11-2 and TRBJ2-1, with 12 bases fitting TRBD2. Trimming cost V 7 bases and J 4 bases; bases outside gene matches: 11. The germline V gene has CDR1 SGHAT and CDR2 FQNNGV. The CDR3 totals 17 residues. Written as DNA, the CDR3 is TGTGCCAGCACAATCCCGATTACTAGCGGGAGGTACAATGAGCAGTTCTTC. This gives the protein CASTIPITSGRYNEQFF.

This clonotype was counted once. V and J are TRBV5-1 and TRBJ1-6; D uncertain. The germline gives CDR1 SGHRS, CDR2 YFSETQ. This CDR3 contains 15 residues. With 0 bases removed from V and 9 bases from J, the gap between germline ends came to 13 bases. The CDR3 protein is CASSLGQHAASPLHF. CDR3 in DNA: TGCGCCAGCAGCTTGGGTCAGCATGCCGCTTCACCCCTCCACTTT.

This chain uses TRBV7-2 with TRBJ1-4; 9 bases match TRBD1. The CDR3 is 15 residues long. Germline-derived CDR1 and CDR2 are SGHTA and FQGNSA. Trimming took 5 bases from V and 8 from J; bases not matched to a gene: 9. CDR3 loop: CASSAAQGAGEKLFF. The CDR3 DNA is TGTGCCAGCAGCGCTGCACAGGGGGCAGGAGAAAAACTGTTTTTT.

V usage is TRBV12-3 or TRBV12-4 and J usage is TRBJ2-1, with 7 bases fitting TRBD2. The trim removed 7 bases at V and 3 bases at J, leaving 9 bases unmatched. The CDR3 is 15 amino acids. The CDR3 bases are TGTGCCAGCACTTTTGGGGGGGGGAACTACAATGAGCAGTTCTTC. Protein: CASTFGGGNYNEQFF.